A single sample gave rise to the 25 T cell receptor beta chains below, sequenced in a study of CD8 T cells in ankylosing spondylitis. MiXCR, run by TCRdb on the 5' RACE reads, gives a single entry per CDR3 protein. The top ten clones hold about a fifth of a sample with 650,000 to 800,000 distinct CDR3 sequences, 19% of them seen once. These receptors lack a known antigen. Study conclusions and caveats: Several highly homologous variants made up a TCR beta motif that seemed to typify ankylosing spondylitis blood.

The sample comprised blood, either unsorted or a sorted T cell fraction (not recorded which). These receptors all come from a male donor with ankylosing spondylitis.

This clonotype turned up a few times. The gene calls are TRBV4-1 and TRBJ1-2, with 12 bases matching TRBD1. The CDR3 extends over 17 amino acids. Germline CDR1 and CDR2: MGHRA and YSYEKL. Losses at the gene ends were 3 bases for V and 2 bases for J; bases not matched to a gene: 7. The CDR3 nucleotides are TGCGCCAGCAGCCAGGGGGGACAGGGGGCTCTAAACTATGGCTACACCTTC. The encoded protein is CASSQGGQGALNYGYTF.

The sample holds many counts of this clonotype. The V call is TRBV12-3 or TRBV12-4, the J call TRBJ1-4, with D uncertain. V dropped 8 bases and J dropped 8 bases, with 27 bases sitting between them. The CDR3 sequence is 17 residues long. The CDR3 region has the DNA TGTGCCAGCGGTGCCACCTCGGCGGGGAGGGTGGGAGAAAAACTGTTTTTT. Translation: CASGATSAGRVGEKLFF.

The chain carries TRBV11-1 and TRBJ2-2, with 12 bases aligning to TRBD2. The germline gives CDR1 SGHAT, CDR2 FQDESV (reference sequence). V shed 2 bases and J 4 bases; nucleotides not matched to a gene: 14. The CDR3 has 20 residues. CDR3 amino acids: CASSLFGSGLAGFSTGELFF. The CDR3 region has the DNA TGTGCCAGCAGCTTATTCGGGTCGGGACTAGCGGGTTTCTCCACCGGGGAGCTGTTTTTT. The full variable domain, with the rest looked up from reference TRBV11-1 and TRBJ2-2, is EAEVAQSPRYKITEKSQAVAFWCDPISGHATLYWYRQILGQGPELLVQFQDESVVDDSQLPKDRFSAERLKGVDSTLKIQPAELGDSAMYLCASSLFGSGLAGFSTGELFFGEGSRLTVL.

The chain is built from TRBV27 and TRBJ1-2; no reliable D call. Germline CDR1 is MNHEY and CDR2 is SMNVEV (reference sequence). This CDR3 spans 16 amino acids. Deletions cut 6 bases from V and 6 bases from J, with 23 bases between. The CDR3 DNA reads TGTGCCAGCAGCCAAAACCACCCGGCGGGGTTGGATGGCTACACCTTC. Translating it yields CASSQNHPAGLDGYTF.

This clonotype has a count of ten or more. The genes are TRBV10-3 and TRBJ2-1; D possibly uses TRBD1 or TRBD2 (5 bases each). The V end was cut by 0 bases, the J end by 2 bases, with 8 bases between. The CDR3 length is 15 residues. Germline values: CDR1 ENHRY, CDR2 SYGVKD. DNA for the CDR3: TGTGCCATCAGTGAGTCAGGGGAGCCCTACAATGAGCAGTTCTTC. Translation: CAISESGEPYNEQFF.

This clonotype has more than one count but fewer than ten. The rearrangement joins TRBV7-9 to TRBJ1-1, with a tentative D call TRBD1 (5 bases). Trimming pared 5 bases from V and 3 bases from J, leaving 19 bases between. Germline CDR1 and CDR2: SEHNR and FQNEAQ (reference sequence). The CDR3 sequence is 16 residues long. The CDR3 here is CASSALGGTGDTEAFF. The CDR3 DNA is TGTGCCAGCAGCGCACTCGGGGGAACCGGGGACACTGAAGCTTTCTTT. Complete variable domain (other parts from reference TRBV7-9 and TRBJ1-1): DTGVSQNPRHKITKRGQNVTFRCDPISEHNRLYWYRQTLGQGPEFLTYFQNEAQLEKSRLLSDRFSAERPKGSFSTLEIQRTEQGDSAMYLCASSALGGTGDTEAFFGQGTRLTVV.

This clonotype was recorded a few times. The chain employs TRBV12-3 or TRBV12-4 and TRBJ2-7, with D unresolved. CDR3 length equals 15 residues. With 1 base removed from V and 0 bases from J, the gap between germline ends came to 10 bases. The CDR3 nucleotides are TGTGCCAGCAGTTTAGGTGGGGATACCTCCTACGAGCAGTACTTC. Amino acids: CASSLGGDTSYEQYF.

This clonotype was counted only a few times. The CDR3 region is CASRTSDSYEQYF. The CDR3 DNA reads as TGTGCCAGCCGGACTAGCGATTCCTACGAGCAGTACTTC. The chain joins TRBV10-3 to TRBJ2-7; TRBD2 aligns across 9 bases. The CDR3 spans 13 residues. Per the germline V gene, CDR1 is ENHRY and CDR2 is SYGVKD. J gave up 1 base and V 10 bases, and 5 bases lay outside the gene matches.

This clonotype came up a few times. The chain links TRBV4-3 to TRBJ2-1; D is perhaps TRBD2 (5 bases). This CDR3 has 14 amino acids. Trimming removed 4 bases from V and 9 bases from J, with 16 bases in between. Per the germline V gene, CDR1 is LGHNA and CDR2 is YSLEER. CDR3 nucleotides: TGCGCCAGCAGCCCTCATCCGCCGGGGATTGAGCAGTTCTTC. This encodes CASSPHPPGIEQFF.

The V and J genes are TRBV10-3 and TRBJ1-1; D is possibly TRBD1 (5 bases). Trimming left V 6 bases short and J 5 bases short, with 25 bases between. The CDR3 spans 17 residues. Germline-derived CDR1 and CDR2 are ENHRY and SYGVKD. The CDR3 DNA sequence: TGTGCCATCAGGGGGGACGTGGGCGGCGTTTTTGGGACTGAAGCTTTCTTT. It encodes CAIRGDVGGVFGTEAFF.

This clonotype was counted only a few times. The genes are TRBV5-1 and TRBJ2-3, with D hard to call. Germline CDR1 and CDR2: SGHRS and YFSETQ. CDR3 size: 14 residues. V gave up 3 bases and J gave up 2 bases, with 10 bases separating them. CDR3 in DNA: TGCGCCAGCAGCTGGGAACAGCACACAGATACGCAGTATTTT. Amino acids: CASSWEQHTDTQYF. The full variable domain, with the rest looked up from reference TRBV5-1 and TRBJ2-3, is KAGVTQTPRYLIKTRGQQVTLSCSPISGHRSVSWYQQTPGQGLQFLFEYFSETQRNKGNFPGRFSGRQFSNSRSEMNVSTLELGDSALYLCASSWEQHTDTQYFGPGTRLTVL.

The V gene is TRBV7-2, the J gene TRBJ2-5; 9 bases are shared with TRBD1. The V gene's germline CDR1 is SGHTA and CDR2 FQGNSA. The CDR3 contains 14 residues. CDR3 in amino acids: CAGTRGQGTETQYF. The CDR3 DNA sequence: TGTGCGGGGACTCGAGGACAGGGGACTGAGACCCAGTACTTC.

The V and J genes are TRBV12-3 or TRBV12-4 and TRBJ1-6; weak D call: TRBD1 (5 bases). The CDR3 loop spans 14 amino acids. The germline V and J ends were trimmed by 3 bases and 5 bases, with 8 bases remaining between them. The CDR3 DNA sequence: TGTGCCAGCAGTTTCGACAGCCATAATTCACCCCTCCACTTT. Translation gives CASSFDSHNSPLHF.

This clonotype has only a few counts. V usage is TRBV28 and J usage is TRBJ1-5; 8 bases line up with TRBD1. The CDR3 is 16 residues long. V shed 6 bases, J shed 6 bases, and the junction held 13 bases outside the gene matches. Germline assignment: CDR1 MDHEN and CDR2 SYDVKM. CDR3 bases: TGTGCCAGCAGAACCCTGCGGCAGGGGGCAAGTCAGCCCCAGCATTTT. Its protein product is CASRTLRQGASQPQHF.

The chain employs TRBV5-1 and TRBJ1-4, with 7 bases identical to TRBD1. V was pared by 4 bases and J by 3 bases, with 9 bases of the junction left unmatched. This CDR3 has 16 amino acids. Per the germline V gene, CDR1 is SGHRS and CDR2 is YFSETQ. CDR3 loop: CASSPSRGTANEKLFF. The CDR3 DNA reads TGCGCCAGCAGCCCGAGTCGGGGGACAGCTAATGAAAAACTGTTTTTT.

The V and J genes are TRBV6-1 and TRBJ1-5; D gene ambiguous. The CDR3 contains 16 residues. CDR1 and CDR2 from the germline V gene are MNHNS and SASEGT. Trimming cost V 6 bases and J 4 bases, with 19 bases left between them. CDR3 sequence reads: CASRSLDGQENQPQHF. Written as DNA, the CDR3 is TGTGCCAGCAGATCCCTGGACGGCCAAGAAAATCAGCCCCAGCATTTT.

The table lists this clonotype with many counts. The J gene is TRBJ2-3, the V gene TRBV13; D tentatively fits TRBD1 or TRBD2 (6 bases each). Per the germline V gene, CDR1 is PRHDT and CDR2 is FYEKMQ (reference sequence). There are 15 residues in the CDR3. The germline V and J ends were trimmed by 0 bases and 6 bases, with 13 bases remaining between them. The CDR3 coding sequence is TGTGCCAGCAGCTTAGGCCCGGGGGCGACCGATACGCAGTATTTT. It specifies CASSLGPGATDTQYF.

J is TRBJ2-3 and V is TRBV11-2; a possible D gene is TRBD2 (9 bases). CDR3 length equals 16 residues. V was pared by 7 bases and J by 1 base, with 18 bases between. The germline V gene has CDR1 SGHAT and CDR2 FQNNGV. The CDR3 bases are TGTGCCAGCAACCCAGGGGGCGGGAGGGGCACAGATACGCAGTATTTT. Protein product: CASNPGGGRGTDTQYF.

The chain is built from TRBV19 and TRBJ2-2, with 8 bases lining up with TRBD2. The V gene end was trimmed by 8 bases and the J gene end by 4 bases; junction bases not matched to a gene: 6. The CDR3 contains 14 residues. Germline V gene lookup returns CDR1 LNHDA and CDR2 SQIVND (reference sequence). The CDR3 protein is CASSAGVGTGELFF. Here the CDR3 DNA reads TGTGCCAGTTCAGCGGGAGTTGGCACCGGGGAGCTGTTTTTT.

This clonotype was picked up many times. This chain links TRBV5-1 with TRBJ1-3; D is undetermined. Germline V CDR1 and CDR2: SGHRS, YFSETQ. The CDR3 consists of 16 residues. The V end lost 0 bases, the J end lost 2 bases, and 12 bases lay between the germline ends. This chain's CDR3 is CASSLAGAGTGNTIYF. The CDR3 DNA sequence: TGCGCCAGCAGCTTGGCGGGTGCCGGAACTGGAAACACCATATATTTT.

The V call is TRBV7-6, the J call TRBJ2-1, with a weak D call TRBD2 (6 bases). The CDR3 spans 15 residues. The germline V and J ends were trimmed by 1 base and 12 bases, with 19 bases remaining between them. CDR1 is SGHVS, CDR2 FNYEAQ, per germline. CDR3 DNA sequence: TGTGCCAGCAGCTTAGAGCGCGGGGCCCCTTTGGTGCAGTTCTTC. Amino acid sequence: CASSLERGAPLVQFF.

The chain employs TRBV12-3 or TRBV12-4 and TRBJ1-2, with D possibly matching TRBD1 (5 bases). V was cut by 6 bases and J by 7 bases, with 15 bases left in between. The CDR3 length is 13 residues. In nucleotides, the CDR3 is TGTGCCAGCAGAACGTCAGGGATGGGTGGCTACACCTTC. Translating it yields CASRTSGMGGYTF.

In its sample, this clonotype was seen a few times. The chain has TRBV6-1 and TRBJ2-2; D unresolved. The CDR3 length is 13 residues. The germline gives CDR1 MNHNS, CDR2 SASEGT. The V end was cut by 5 bases, the J end by 6 bases, with 10 bases between. This CDR3 is CASSRKAPGELFF. The CDR3 nucleotides read TGTGCCAGCAGTAGAAAGGCCCCCGGGGAGCTGTTTTTT.

The CDR3 is CATTGLGSGDEQFF. CDR3 in DNA: TGTGCCACCACGGGGTTGGGTAGCGGCGATGAGCAGTTCTTC. The rearrangement uses TRBV27 and TRBJ2-1; D might be TRBD2 (6 bases). This CDR3 spans 14 amino acids. Germline V CDR1 and CDR2: MNHEY, SMNVEV (reference sequence). The V gene lost 10 bases and the J gene lost 8 bases, with 21 bases spanning the gap.

The chain recombines TRBV7-6 with TRBJ1-1; no clear D. The CDR3 is 13 residues long. Trimming stripped 8 bases from V and 0 bases from J, with 10 bases between. Germline assignment: CDR1 SGHVS and CDR2 FNYEAQ. This chain's CDR3 is CASARLMNTEAFF. Written as DNA, the CDR3 is TGTGCCAGCGCCCGACTAATGAACACTGAAGCTTTCTTT.